This passage covers 4 T cell receptor beta chains from one sample sequenced in a study of blood T cell repertoires in COVID-19. Assay used: immunoSEQ multiplex PCR; TCRdb lists only in-frame clones, some missing. The repertoire includes fewer than 200,000 clones, 70% to 90% of them detected once, and just under 2.5% sits in the top ten. Sample: peripheral blood. The receptors were sampled from a man aged 40-49 years with active or convalescent COVID-19.

This clone was counted between two and nine times. This chain joins TRBV6-6 and TRBJ2-5; possible D gene TRBD2, 6 bases. The CDR3 is made up of 14 amino acids. CDR1 and CDR2 from the germline V gene are MNHNY and SVGAGI (reference sequence). Between the trimmed V and J ends, which lost 2 bases and 4 bases, there was a span of 11 bases. In nucleotides, the CDR3 is TGTGCCAGCAGTTACGGGGGGATGGGAGAGACCCAGTACTTC. Protein product: CASSYGGMGETQYF.

V is TRBV12-3 or TRBV12-4 and J is TRBJ2-7; TRBD1 matches 7 bases. This CDR3 is 13 amino acids long. V shed 6 bases, J shed 4 bases, and the junction held 6 bases outside the gene matches. The CDR3 sequence is CASSVTGRYEQYF. CDR3 sequence (DNA): TGTGCCAGCAGCGTGACAGGGAGATACGAGCAGTACTTC.

The J gene is TRBJ2-2, the V gene TRBV12-3 or TRBV12-4, with D unresolved. CDR3 length equals 13 residues. V shed 7 bases and J shed 7 bases, with 13 bases lying between them. CDR3 in amino acids: CASNQVHGGELFF. Here the CDR3 DNA reads TGTGCCAGCAACCAGGTGCATGGCGGGGAGCTGTTTTTT.

The chain is built from TRBV5-6 and TRBJ1-5, with D possibly matching TRBD1 (5 bases). The V and J ends lost 4 bases and 2 bases respectively, with 10 bases between them. Germline values: CDR1 SGHDT, CDR2 YYEEEE. This CDR3 spans 14 amino acids. The CDR3 region has the DNA TGTGCCAGCAGCCAGCGGGGCGGCAATCAGCCCCAGCATTTT. This sequence encodes CASSQRGGNQPQHF.